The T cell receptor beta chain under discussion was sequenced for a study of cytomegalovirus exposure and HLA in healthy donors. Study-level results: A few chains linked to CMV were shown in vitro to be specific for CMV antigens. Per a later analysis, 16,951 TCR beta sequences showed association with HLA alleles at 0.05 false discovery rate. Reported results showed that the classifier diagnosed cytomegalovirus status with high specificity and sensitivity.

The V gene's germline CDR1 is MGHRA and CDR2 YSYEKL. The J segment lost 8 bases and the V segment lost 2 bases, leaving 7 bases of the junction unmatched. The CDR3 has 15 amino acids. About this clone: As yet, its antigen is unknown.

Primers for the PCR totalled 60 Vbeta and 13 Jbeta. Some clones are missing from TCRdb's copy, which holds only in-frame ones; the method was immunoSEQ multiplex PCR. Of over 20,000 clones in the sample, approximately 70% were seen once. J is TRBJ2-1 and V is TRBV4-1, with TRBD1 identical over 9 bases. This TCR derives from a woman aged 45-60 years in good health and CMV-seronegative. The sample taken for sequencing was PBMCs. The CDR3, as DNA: TGCGCCAGCAGCCAAACGGGACAGGGAAGGGATGAGCAGTTCTTC. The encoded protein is CASSQTGQGRDEQFF.